Shown below are 23 T cell receptor beta chains from a single sample sequenced in a study of cytomegalovirus exposure and HLA in healthy donors. In the PCR, 60 Vbeta and 13 Jbeta primers were used. Using immunoSEQ multiplex PCR, the repertoire was profiled, and TCRdb retains in-frame clones only, with some absent. The sample includes about 99,000 clones, roughly a tenth of them seen just once. Sequencing used PBMCs. These receptors were collected from a man aged 40-55 years in good health and CMV-seropositive.

On this clone itself: It may be a read error: a sequence one base away is much more abundant. The chain carries TRBV28 and TRBJ2-2, with D perhaps TRBD1 (6 bases). Trimming pared 3 bases from V and 4 bases from J, leaving 9 bases between. The CDR3 is 14 amino acids. Per germline, CDR1 MDHEN and CDR2 SYDVKM. In DNA, the CDR3 is TGTGCCAGCAGTTTCCTACAGGGCACCGGGGAGCTGTTTTTT. It is translated as CASSFLQGTGELFF.

In this sample, this clone turned up a few times. The chain joins TRBV18 to TRBJ2-7, with D possibly TRBD1 on 5 matching bases. CDR1 and CDR2 (germline): KGHSH, LQKENI. The CDR3 runs to 15 residues. V lost 1 base to trimming and J lost 1 base, with 11 bases between them. Written as DNA, the CDR3 is TGTGCCAGCTCACCACAGGCAGGGTCTTCCTACGAGCAGTACTTC. Translating gives CASSPQAGSSYEQYF.

This clone was recorded a few times. The genes are TRBV27 and TRBJ2-5; tentatively, D is TRBD1 (5 bases). Per germline, CDR1 MNHEY and CDR2 SMNVEV (reference sequence). This CDR3 has 14 residues. Trimming took off 6 bases at V and 5 bases at J, with 16 bases between the two ends. Written as DNA, the CDR3 is TGTGCCAGCAGCCAAGCTGGGGCCGGGGAGACCCAGTACTTC. Protein sequence: CASSQAGAGETQYF.

The J gene is TRBJ1-1, the V gene TRBV6-1; TRBD1 matches 12 bases. The CDR3 is 12 amino acids. V dropped 7 bases and J dropped 9; count of bases not matched to a gene: 3. Germline CDR1 and CDR2: MNHNS and SASEGT. The CDR3: CASTWDRGQAFF. In nucleotides, the CDR3 is TGTGCCAGCACCTGGGACAGGGGGCAAGCTTTCTTT.

In this sample, this clone turned up a few times. The CDR3 nucleotides are TGTGCCAGCAGTTTATCGCGAGAAGGGGCCTACGAGCAGTACTTC. Translating gives CASSLSREGAYEQYF. The chain is built from TRBV27 and TRBJ2-7; tentatively, D is TRBD1 (5 bases). V was shortened by 0 bases and J by 2 bases, with 11 bases between the two germline ends. Germline assignment: CDR1 MNHEY and CDR2 SMNVEV (reference sequence). The CDR3 length is 15 residues.

This clone was seen repeatedly, ten times or more. The chain joins TRBV15 to TRBJ2-5; D is possibly TRBD1 (6 bases). Germline V CDR1 and CDR2: LNHNV, YYDKDF (reference sequence). The CDR3 consists of 14 residues. Between the trimmed V and J ends, which lost 3 bases and 2 bases, there was a span of 10 bases. CDR3 residues: CATSSRGGQETQYF. The CDR3 coding sequence is TGTGCCACCAGCAGCAGGGGTGGTCAAGAGACCCAGTACTTC. The variable domain in full, completed from reference TRBV15 and TRBJ2-5, reads DAMVIQNPRYQVTQFGKPVTLSCSQTLNHNVMYWYQQKSSQAPKLLFHYYDKDFNNEADTPDNFQSRRPNTSFCFLDIRSPGLGDTAMYLCATSSRGGQETQYFGPGTRLLVL.

V is TRBV27 and J is TRBJ2-7, with TRBD1 matching over 7 bases. CDR1 and CDR2 (germline): MNHEY, SMNVEV (reference sequence). The CDR3 totals 13 residues. V was clipped by 3 bases and J by 2 bases; unmatched bases: 1. CDR3 sequence reads: CASSFGTAYEQYF. The CDR3 bases are TGTGCCAGCAGTTTCGGGACAGCCTACGAGCAGTACTTC.

This chain links TRBV2 with TRBJ2-5, with TRBD2 as a possible D gene (6 bases). The CDR3 spans 13 residues. In germline, CDR1 is SNHLY, CDR2 FYNNEI. V lost 2 bases to trimming and J lost 5 bases, with 9 bases between them. The CDR3 protein is CASSESGRETQYF. The CDR3 bases are TGTGCCAGCAGTGAAAGTGGGAGGGAGACCCAGTACTTC.

The V call is TRBV14, the J call TRBJ2-3, with D uncertain. There are 13 residues in the CDR3. The ends were cut back, 1 base at V and 4 bases at J, with 6 bases in the middle. Germline V gives CDR1 SGHDN, CDR2 FVKESK. The CDR3 sequence is CASSQGAADTQYF. Here the CDR3 DNA reads TGTGCCAGCAGCCAAGGGGCCGCAGATACGCAGTATTTT.

The chain employs TRBV9 and TRBJ2-5; 9 positions match TRBD2. This CDR3 spans 15 amino acids. Germline CDR1 reads SGDLS; CDR2 reads YYNGEE. V trimming: 3 bases; J trimming: 2 bases; junction bases outside the gene matches: 5. The chain's CDR3 is CASSAGTSIQETQYF. The CDR3 nucleotides are TGTGCCAGCAGCGCGGGGACTAGCATTCAAGAGACCCAGTACTTC. Combining the CDR3 with reference TRBV9 and TRBJ2-5 gives the whole variable domain DSGVTQTPKHLITATGQRVTLRCSPRSGDLSVYWYQQSLDQGLQFLIQYYNGEERAKGNILERFSAQQFPDLHSELNLSSLELGDSALYFCASSAGTSIQETQYFGPGTRLLVL.

This clone has just a few counts. CDR3: CASSLSDTQYF. The DNA of the CDR3 is TGTGCCAGCAGTTTATCGGATACGCAGTATTTT. This sequence joins TRBV28 and TRBJ2-3; no definite D call. The CDR3 is 11 amino acids. Trimming shortened V by 1 base and J by 6 bases, and 2 bases separated the two germline ends. Germline V gene sequence: CDR1 MDHEN, CDR2 SYDVKM.

This chain uses TRBV27 with TRBJ2-3; 14 bases fit TRBD2. Germline V gene sequence: CDR1 MNHEY, CDR2 SMNVEV (reference sequence). There are 15 residues in the CDR3. V shed 6 bases and J 4 bases; nucleotides not matched to a gene: 3. For the CDR3, the DNA is TGTGCCAGCAGAAGGACTAGCGGGAGGCCAGATACGCAGTATTTT. Residues: CASRRTSGRPDTQYF.

This clone occurred a few times. The chain links TRBV6-1 to TRBJ1-5; unclear D gene. Germline V lookup: CDR1 MNHNS, CDR2 SASEGT. Trimming shortened V by 9 bases and J by 3 bases, and 12 bases separated the two germline ends. The CDR3 covers 13 residues. CDR3 loop: CASSGGYNQPQHF. In DNA form, the CDR3 reads TGTGCCAGTTCCGGCGGATACAATCAGCCCCAGCATTTT.

V gene TRBV28 combines with J gene TRBJ2-5; tentatively, D is TRBD2 (6 bases). The germline gives CDR1 MDHEN, CDR2 SYDVKM. This CDR3 spans 13 amino acids. Trimming left V 10 bases short and J 5 bases short, with 17 bases between. The CDR3 spells CATRSGLRETQYF. In DNA form, the CDR3 reads TGTGCCACCCGATCGGGACTCAGGGAGACCCAGTACTTC.

This clone came up a few times. The J gene is TRBJ1-5, the V gene TRBV28, with D hard to call. V lost 2 bases to trimming and J lost 4 bases, with 9 bases between them. This CDR3 has 14 amino acids. Germline V CDR1 and CDR2: MDHEN, SYDVKM. As DNA, the CDR3 is TGTGCCAGCAGTTTACCGAGGTGGAATCAGCCCCAGCATTTT. Translation gives CASSLPRWNQPQHF.

The chain couples TRBV4-1 to TRBJ1-4, with D tentatively TRBD1 (6 bases). Germline-derived CDR1 and CDR2 are MGHRA and YSYEKL. This CDR3 spans 17 amino acids. Trimming removed 1 base from V and 8 bases from J, with 20 bases in between. The DNA for the CDR3 is TGCGCCAGCAGCCAAGCAGGTATTCAGGGGCCGGCAGAAAAACTGTTTTTT. Protein: CASSQAGIQGPAEKLFF.

This clone was counted a few times. The rearrangement links TRBV11-2 to TRBJ2-7, with TRBD2 as a possible D gene (5 bases). There are 14 residues in the CDR3. CDR1 SGHAT and CDR2 FQNNGV come from the germline V gene. Trimming took off 1 base at V and 5 bases at J, with 12 bases between the two ends. The CDR3 DNA reads as TGTGCCAGCAGCTTAGGAGGAGCGGTCCACGAGCAGTACTTC. Protein: CASSLGGAVHEQYF.

V and J are TRBV27 and TRBJ1-5, with a tentative D call TRBD1 (5 bases). The CDR3 length is 11 residues. Germline V CDR1 and CDR2: MNHEY, SMNVEV (reference sequence). Trimming took 8 bases from V and 6 from J, leaving 8 bases between them. CDR3 in DNA: TGTGCCAGCGGAACAGGTCAGCCCCAGCATTTT. This gives the protein CASGTGQPQHF.

This clone was counted only a few times. The chain employs TRBV7-6 and TRBJ2-2, with 11 bases fitting TRBD2. CDR3 length: 17 residues. The V gene's germline CDR1 is SGHVS and CDR2 FNYEAQ. V shed 4 bases, J shed 3 bases, and the junction held 7 bases outside the gene matches. Written as DNA, the CDR3 is TGTGCCAGCAGCTCACCTCTGACTAGCGGGGACACCGGGGAGCTGTTTTTT. Protein sequence: CASSSPLTSGDTGELFF.

This clone was counted a few times. The rearrangement links TRBV6-1 to TRBJ1-1; D unclear. V lost 3 bases and J 3 bases, leaving 11 bases between the germline ends. This CDR3 has 14 amino acids. CDR1 is MNHNS, CDR2 SASEGT, per germline. The CDR3 is CASSEFAMDTEAFF. DNA for the CDR3: TGTGCCAGCAGTGAGTTCGCGATGGACACTGAAGCTTTCTTT.

This clone was recorded a few times. This chain uses TRBV5-4 with TRBJ2-5; D is possibly TRBD2 (5 bases). Germline V gives CDR1 SGHNT, CDR2 YYREEE (reference sequence). This CDR3 has 18 residues. V gave up 2 bases and J gave up 1 base, with 21 bases separating them. The CDR3 spells CASSFGGVLARFQETQYF. The DNA for the CDR3 is TGTGCCAGCAGCTTCGGAGGCGTACTTGCCAGATTCCAAGAGACCCAGTACTTC.

The DNA of the CDR3 is TGTGCCAGCAGCTTAGCGCGACAGGGAAATGGAGCTTTCTTT. This gives the protein CASSLARQGNGAFF. This chain links TRBV7-2 with TRBJ1-1, with 7 nucleotides matching TRBD1. There are 14 residues in the CDR3. V dropped 0 bases and J dropped 10; count of bases not matched to a gene: 8. CDR1 is SGHTA and CDR2 is FQGNSA in the germline V gene.

Regarding this clone: Relative to the germline gene, one junction end is altered; a read error may explain this. The chain joins TRBV7-7 to TRBJ2-5; TRBD2 matches at 8 bases. The germline CDR1 and CDR2 sequences are SSHAT and FNYEAQ (reference sequence). The CDR3 has 13 residues. The CDR3 bases are TGTGCTAGCAGACTGACTAGCGAAAAGACCCAGTACTTC. It is translated as CASRLTSEKTQYF.